The 4 T cell receptor beta chains in this list originate from one sample, sequenced in a study of blood T cell repertoires in COVID-19. TCRdb's copy holds only in-frame clones and misses some; the assay was immunoSEQ multiplex PCR. In the table there are 250,000 or so clones, roughly 90% of which are singletons. Source material: peripheral blood. Receptor source: a woman aged 55 to 70 with COVID-19, enrolled during active disease.

This clone was counted a few times. CDR3 residues: CASSGASNQPQHF. The DNA for the CDR3 is TGTGCCAGCAGTGGGGCTAGCAATCAGCCCCAGCATTTT. V gene TRBV2 combines with J gene TRBJ1-5, with unresolved D. Trimming cost V 4 bases and J 0 bases, with 4 bases left between them. The CDR3 runs to 13 residues. The germline V gene encodes CDR1 SNHLY and CDR2 FYNNEI.

On this clone itself: In the same sample, other DNA sequences code for this CDR3. The rearrangement uses TRBV18 and TRBJ1-2; 9 nucleotides match TRBD1. V shed 3 bases and J 0 bases; nucleotides not matched to a gene: 5. The CDR3 has 16 amino acids. CDR1 and CDR2 from the germline V gene are KGHSH and LQKENI. The CDR3 region has the DNA TGTGCCAGCTCACCTATGCGGGACAGGGCTAACTATGGCTACACCTTC. As protein: CASSPMRDRANYGYTF.

The chain couples TRBV4-2 to TRBJ1-1; no firm D call. V was clipped by 4 bases and J by 0 bases, with 9 bases between them. The CDR3 runs 14 residues. The germline V gene encodes CDR1 LGHNA and CDR2 YNFKEQ. Here the CDR3 DNA reads TGTGCCAGCAGCCTTCGCGGGATGAACACTGAAGCTTTCTTT. Translated, it gives CASSLRGMNTEAFF.

This CDR3 is CASSVGEGGPYEQYF. CDR3 sequence (DNA): TGTGCCAGCAGCGTAGGGGAGGGGGGTCCCTACGAGCAGTACTTC. The V and J genes are TRBV9 and TRBJ2-7; perhaps TRBD2 as D (7 bases). CDR3 length equals 15 residues. CDR1 SGDLS and CDR2 YYNGEE come from the germline V gene. The ends were cut back, 0 bases at V and 2 bases at J, with 12 bases in the middle. Full variable domain (rest looked up from reference TRBV9 and TRBJ2-7): DSGVTQTPKHLITATGQRVTLRCSPRSGDLSVYWYQQSLDQGLQFLIQYYNGEERAKGNILERFSAQQFPDLHSELNLSSLELGDSALYFCASSVGEGGPYEQYFGPGTRLTVT.